Only one count was recorded for the clone carrying this T cell receptor beta chain. The antigen is unknown. This sample is part of a study of cytomegalovirus exposure and HLA in healthy donors. The study, taken as a whole, reports: Immune exposure information comprised only CMV serostatus.

Both 60 Vbeta primers and 13 Jbeta primers went into the PCR. Libraries were prepared by immunoSEQ multiplex PCR; TCRdb keeps only in-frame clonotypes and omits some of them. The sample consists of tens of thousands of clones, approximately 70% of them appearing once. Germline V gene data show CDR1 as SGHDT and CDR2 as YYEEEE. V gave up 4 bases and J gave up 2 bases; unmatched junction bases: 10. This CDR3 has 16 residues. The sample was PBMCs. The receptor's source is a man between 35 and 55 years old in good health and CMV-seropositive. The chain carries TRBV5-6 and TRBJ2-7; 9 nucleotides match TRBD2. The CDR3, as DNA: TGTGCCAGCAGCCCACTTGCCGGGACTAGCACCTACGAGCAGTACTTC. It is translated as CASSPLAGTSTYEQYF.